The rows below give T cell receptor beta chains drawn from one sample of a study of blood T cells in healthy people across ages. TCRdb re-called the 5' RACE reads through MiXCR, storing one row per CDR3 protein. The sample records about 670,000 distinct CDR3 sequences, roughly 41% being singletons. The sequencing sample was made of blood. The receptors were sampled from an elderly man in good health. Each CDR3 is given with its conserved first and last residue. D genes are given only for firm matches. Some rows mark clone size as missing; the rest say once, few, many or name a class of expanded clone.

j_gene: TRBJ2-3; d_gene: TRBD2; abundance: few; v_gene: TRBV7-2; len: 16; CDR3nt: TGTGCCAGCAGCCCTTTTAGCGGGAGTAGCTCAGATACGCAGTATTTT; CDR3aa: CASSPFSGSSSDTQYF
j_gene: TRBJ1-5; d_gene: TRBD1; abundance: once; v_gene: TRBV2; len: 16; CDR3nt: TGTGCCAGCAGGGAGTTGACAGGGGGGGGCAATCAGCCCCAGCATTTT; CDR3aa: CASRELTGGGNQPQHF
j_gene: TRBJ2-2; d_gene: TRBD1; abundance: NA; v_gene: TRBV6-4; len: 15; CDR3nt: TGTGCCAGCAGTCAGACAGGGCTCGGAACCGGGGAGCTGTTTTTT; CDR3aa: CASSQTGLGTGELFF
j_gene: TRBJ2-1; d_gene: NA; abundance: NA; v_gene: TRBV24-1; len: 13; CDR3nt: TGTGCCACCAGCGGGAGTTGGTCAAATGAGCAGTTCTTC; CDR3aa: CATSGSWSNEQFF
j_gene: TRBJ2-1; d_gene: NA; abundance: few; v_gene: TRBV11-2; len: 12; CDR3nt: TGTGCCAGCAGCACGGACAGCCATGAGCAGTTCTTC; CDR3aa: CASSTDSHEQFF
j_gene: TRBJ2-1; d_gene: NA; abundance: NA; v_gene: TRBV29-1; len: 13; CDR3nt: TGCAGCGGAAAAATAAGCTCCTACAATGAGCAGTTCTTC; CDR3aa: CSGKISSYNEQFF
j_gene: TRBJ2-1; d_gene: TRBD2; abundance: few; v_gene: TRBV6-5; len: 16; CDR3nt: TGTGCCAGCAGTACCCGGACTAGCGGGAAGTCGAATGAGCAGTTCTTC; CDR3aa: CASSTRTSGKSNEQFF
j_gene: TRBJ1-2; d_gene: NA; abundance: many; v_gene: TRBV7-2; len: 15; CDR3nt: TGTGCCAGCAGCTTAGTAGGTGGATCGGACTATGGCTACACCTTC; CDR3aa: CASSLVGGSDYGYTF
j_gene: TRBJ2-5; d_gene: NA; abundance: NA; v_gene: TRBV5-1; len: 15; CDR3nt: TGCGCCAGCAGCGCTCTGAGCGGAGAAGACAATGAGCAGTACTTC; CDR3aa: CASSALSGEDNEQYF
j_gene: TRBJ1-2; d_gene: NA; abundance: few; v_gene: TRBV12-3/TRBV12-4; len: 13; CDR3nt: TGTGCCAGCAGTCCTCCGGGCAGGGGAAGCTACACCTTC; CDR3aa: CASSPPGRGSYTF
j_gene: TRBJ2-3; d_gene: NA; abundance: NA; v_gene: TRBV6-1; len: 15; CDR3nt: TGTGCCAGCAGCTCAGACGCGCGGGGAGCAGATACGCAGTATTTT; CDR3aa: CASSSDARGADTQYF
j_gene: TRBJ2-7; d_gene: TRBD1; abundance: NA; v_gene: TRBV7-6; len: 15; CDR3nt: TGTGCCAGCAGCTTAGGGACAGGGGAATTCTACGAGCAGTACTTC; CDR3aa: CASSLGTGEFYEQYF
j_gene: TRBJ2-5; d_gene: TRBD2; abundance: NA; v_gene: TRBV27; len: 16; CDR3nt: TGTGCCAGCAGCCCTGGGACTAGCGGGTATCAAGAGACCCAGTACTTC; CDR3aa: CASSPGTSGYQETQYF
j_gene: TRBJ1-3; d_gene: TRBD1; abundance: NA; v_gene: TRBV12-3/TRBV12-4; len: 14; CDR3nt: TGTGCCAGCAGTTCGACAGGGACTGGAAACACCATATATTTT; CDR3aa: CASSSTGTGNTIYF
j_gene: TRBJ1-5; d_gene: NA; abundance: NA; v_gene: TRBV6-1; len: 15; CDR3nt: TGTGCCAGCCTTCGGTCTTCGGGAATCAATCAGCCCCAGCATTTT; CDR3aa: CASLRSSGINQPQHF
j_gene: TRBJ2-5; d_gene: NA; abundance: NA; v_gene: TRBV5-1; len: 13; CDR3nt: TGCGCCAGCAGCGTGCCGGCGGAAGAGACCCAGTACTTC; CDR3aa: CASSVPAEETQYF
j_gene: TRBJ2-3; d_gene: NA; abundance: once; v_gene: TRBV5-6; len: 15; CDR3nt: TGTGCCAGCAGCTTGGACGTAGGGGTCACAGAGACGCAGTATTTT; CDR3aa: CASSLDVGVTETQYF
j_gene: TRBJ2-1; d_gene: TRBD1; abundance: many; v_gene: TRBV7-8; len: 16; CDR3nt: TGTGCCAGCAGCTTGACGACCCGGGACAGATACAATGAGCAGTTCTTC; CDR3aa: CASSLTTRDRYNEQFF
j_gene: TRBJ2-7; d_gene: NA; abundance: NA; v_gene: TRBV5-1; len: 15; CDR3nt: TGCGCCAGCAGCCGAACAGCGGGCCCGGACTACGAGCAGTACTTC; CDR3aa: CASSRTAGPDYEQYF
j_gene: TRBJ2-2; d_gene: NA; abundance: NA; v_gene: TRBV6-1; len: 14; CDR3nt: TGTGCCAGCAGTGAAGCCATTAACACCGGGGAGCTGTTTTTT; CDR3aa: CASSEAINTGELFF
j_gene: TRBJ2-5; d_gene: TRBD1; abundance: few; v_gene: TRBV5-1; len: 14; CDR3nt: TGCGCCAGCAGCGTGGGACAGACTCAAGAGACCCAGTACTTC; CDR3aa: CASSVGQTQETQYF
j_gene: TRBJ2-7; d_gene: TRBD1; abundance: few; v_gene: TRBV28; len: 16; CDR3nt: TGTGCCAGCAGTCGAAAGCGGACAGGGTATCCTCGCGAGCAGTACTTC; CDR3aa: CASSRKRTGYPREQYF
j_gene: TRBJ2-5; d_gene: TRBD1; abundance: NA; v_gene: TRBV4-1; len: 18; CDR3nt: TGCGCCAGCAGCCAAGATTTTGGGGGGACAGGGGGTGTGGAGACCCAGTACTTC; CDR3aa: CASSQDFGGTGGVETQYF
j_gene: TRBJ2-5; d_gene: TRBD2; abundance: NA; v_gene: TRBV7-8; len: 14; CDR3nt: TGTGCCAGCAGCGTACCGGGACTAGTGGAGACCCAGTACTTC; CDR3aa: CASSVPGLVETQYF
j_gene: TRBJ2-2; d_gene: NA; abundance: NA; v_gene: TRBV2; len: 13; CDR3nt: TGTGCCAGCCGGCGGGATTCTACCGGGGAGCTGTTTTTT; CDR3aa: CASRRDSTGELFF
j_gene: TRBJ2-7; d_gene: TRBD1; abundance: few; v_gene: TRBV5-5; len: 15; CDR3nt: TGTGCCAGCAGCTTGGAGGGGGCTAGCTCATACGAGCAGTACTTC; CDR3aa: CASSLEGASSYEQYF
j_gene: TRBJ2-4; d_gene: NA; abundance: NA; v_gene: TRBV6-5; len: 15; CDR3nt: TGTGCCAGCAGTTACTCGACATTAGGGGGAAACATTCAGTACTTC; CDR3aa: CASSYSTLGGNIQYF
j_gene: TRBJ2-3; d_gene: NA; abundance: NA; v_gene: TRBV4-2; len: 15; CDR3nt: TGTGTCAGCAGCCCGCGGGGTCAGCAGGGAGATACGCAGTATTTT; CDR3aa: CVSSPRGQQGDTQYF
j_gene: TRBJ2-7; d_gene: NA; abundance: NA; v_gene: TRBV5-6; len: 13; CDR3nt: TGTGCCAGCAGAATTACCGGGGCCTACGAGCAGTACTTC; CDR3aa: CASRITGAYEQYF
j_gene: TRBJ2-4; d_gene: NA; abundance: NA; v_gene: TRBV20-1; len: 15; CDR3nt: TGCAGTGCCCCAATGGGGGGGCTAGCCAAAAACATTCAGTACTTC; CDR3aa: CSAPMGGLAKNIQYF
j_gene: TRBJ2-7; d_gene: NA; abundance: NA; v_gene: TRBV12-5; len: 13; CDR3nt: TGTGCTAGTGGTAACGGTGAGGACCACAAGCAGTACTTC; CDR3aa: CASGNGEDHKQYF
j_gene: TRBJ2-1; d_gene: TRBD2; abundance: NA; v_gene: TRBV28; len: 15; CDR3nt: TGTGCCAGCATCGAAAAGACTAGCGGGAGAAATGAGCAGTTCTTC; CDR3aa: CASIEKTSGRNEQFF
j_gene: TRBJ2-1; d_gene: TRBD2; abundance: few; v_gene: TRBV6-2/TRBV6-3; len: 13; CDR3nt: TGTGCCAGCAGGCCCACTAGCGGGGCCGAGCAGTTCTTC; CDR3aa: CASRPTSGAEQFF
j_gene: TRBJ1-5; d_gene: NA; abundance: NA; v_gene: TRBV20-1; len: 15; CDR3nt: TGCAGTGCTAGAGATTTGTGGCAGGGCAATCAGCCCCAGCATTTT; CDR3aa: CSARDLWQGNQPQHF
j_gene: TRBJ2-7; d_gene: TRBD1; abundance: NA; v_gene: TRBV10-3; len: 13; CDR3nt: TGTGCCATCACCGAGGACAGGGTCCACGAGCAGTACTTC; CDR3aa: CAITEDRVHEQYF
j_gene: TRBJ2-4; d_gene: TRBD2; abundance: NA; v_gene: TRBV9; len: 16; CDR3nt: TGTGCCAGCAGCCCCCGCCAAGCGGGAGGCTGGAACATTCAGTACTTC; CDR3aa: CASSPRQAGGWNIQYF
j_gene: TRBJ2-5; d_gene: NA; abundance: NA; v_gene: TRBV20-1; len: 12; CDR3nt: TGCAGTGCTAGGGAGGGGGCAAAGACCCAGTACTTC; CDR3aa: CSAREGAKTQYF
j_gene: TRBJ2-1; d_gene: TRBD1; abundance: NA; v_gene: TRBV27; len: 18; CDR3nt: TGTGCCAGCAGGGGACAGGGGGTAGGAGCGGGGGATTACAATGAGCAGTTCTTC; CDR3aa: CASRGQGVGAGDYNEQFF
j_gene: TRBJ2-1; d_gene: NA; abundance: NA; v_gene: TRBV20-1; len: 14; CDR3nt: TGCAGTGCTAGCGGTCGACGCTCCTACAATGAGCAGTTCTTC; CDR3aa: CSASGRRSYNEQFF
j_gene: TRBJ2-3; d_gene: TRBD2; abundance: NA; v_gene: TRBV24-1; len: 15; CDR3nt: TGTGCCACCAGTACCATCAGCGGGAGTACCGATACGCAGTATTTT; CDR3aa: CATSTISGSTDTQYF
j_gene: TRBJ1-5; d_gene: NA; abundance: NA; v_gene: TRBV20-1; len: 13; CDR3nt: TGCAGTGCCCCCGGCAGGGACGTTCAGCCCCAGCATTTT; CDR3aa: CSAPGRDVQPQHF
j_gene: TRBJ2-5; d_gene: TRBD2; abundance: NA; v_gene: TRBV6-2/TRBV6-3; len: 16; CDR3nt: TGTGCCAGCAGTTACGGTCTAGCGGGAGAATCCGGGACCCAGTACTTC; CDR3aa: CASSYGLAGESGTQYF
j_gene: TRBJ2-5; d_gene: TRBD2; abundance: NA; v_gene: TRBV12-3/TRBV12-4; len: 15; CDR3nt: TGTGCCAGCAGTTTTACGGGGGGGGTCCAAGAGACCCAGTACTTC; CDR3aa: CASSFTGGVQETQYF
j_gene: TRBJ1-1; d_gene: TRBD1; abundance: NA; v_gene: TRBV11-1; len: 16; CDR3nt: TGTGCCAGCAGCTCCCTGACAGGGGGCTGGAACACTGAAGCTTTCTTT; CDR3aa: CASSSLTGGWNTEAFF
j_gene: TRBJ1-2; d_gene: NA; abundance: few; v_gene: TRBV14; len: 13; CDR3nt: TGTGCCAGCAGCCAGCCGACTTCGACGGGCTACACCTTC; CDR3aa: CASSQPTSTGYTF
j_gene: TRBJ1-5; d_gene: TRBD1; abundance: once; v_gene: TRBV4-1; len: 15; CDR3nt: TGCGCCAGCAGCCCTAAAGGACAGGGGATACAGCCCCAGCATTTT; CDR3aa: CASSPKGQGIQPQHF
j_gene: TRBJ2-4; d_gene: NA; abundance: NA; v_gene: TRBV6-2/TRBV6-3; len: 13; CDR3nt: TGTGCCAGTAACCCGGACAGGGCGGGAGAGCAGTACTTC; CDR3aa: CASNPDRAGEQYF
j_gene: TRBJ2-7; d_gene: TRBD1; abundance: few; v_gene: TRBV7-3; len: 15; CDR3nt: TGTGCCAGCTCGCGACAGGGCGGACTGTACAATGAGCAGTACTTC; CDR3aa: CASSRQGGLYNEQYF
j_gene: TRBJ1-2; d_gene: NA; abundance: few; v_gene: TRBV7-9; len: 15; CDR3nt: TGTGCCAGCAGCCGTCGTGCGGAGCCTAACTATGGCTACACCTTC; CDR3aa: CASSRRAEPNYGYTF
j_gene: TRBJ2-4; d_gene: NA; abundance: few; v_gene: TRBV20-1; len: 15; CDR3nt: TGCAGTGCTAGAGAGATACAACAGGACGATTTCATTCAGTACTTC; CDR3aa: CSAREIQQDDFIQYF
j_gene: TRBJ2-3; d_gene: NA; abundance: many; v_gene: TRBV6-6; len: 13; CDR3nt: TGTGCCAGCACGGCGGGGTTCGGGGATACGCAGTATTTT; CDR3aa: CASTAGFGDTQYF
j_gene: TRBJ2-3; d_gene: NA; abundance: few; v_gene: TRBV20-1; len: 14; CDR3nt: TGCAGTGCTACGGGTGGGAGGGGGTTTGATACGCAGTATTTT; CDR3aa: CSATGGRGFDTQYF
j_gene: TRBJ2-7; d_gene: NA; abundance: NA; v_gene: TRBV6-1; len: 14; CDR3nt: TGTGCCAGCAGAACGACGACTACCTCCTACGAGCAGTACTTC; CDR3aa: CASRTTTTSYEQYF
j_gene: TRBJ2-4; d_gene: NA; abundance: many; v_gene: TRBV15; len: 15; CDR3nt: TGTGCCACCAGCAGAGATATCAGGGTTGAAAACATTCAGTACTTC; CDR3aa: CATSRDIRVENIQYF
j_gene: TRBJ2-2; d_gene: NA; abundance: NA; v_gene: TRBV5-1; len: 17; CDR3nt: TGCGCCAGCAGCTTGGAATGGCTAGCTGAGGGTACCGGGGAGCTGTTTTTT; CDR3aa: CASSLEWLAEGTGELFF
j_gene: TRBJ2-1; d_gene: NA; abundance: NA; v_gene: TRBV11-2; len: 15; CDR3nt: TGTGCCAGCAGCTTAGCGGTAGCGGTCTACAATGAGCAGTTCTTC; CDR3aa: CASSLAVAVYNEQFF
j_gene: TRBJ2-7; d_gene: TRBD2; abundance: NA; v_gene: TRBV9; len: 15; CDR3nt: TGTGCCAGCAGCGGGACTAGCAGTTCCTACAATGAGCAGTACTTC; CDR3aa: CASSGTSSSYNEQYF
j_gene: TRBJ2-7; d_gene: NA; abundance: NA; v_gene: TRBV7-2; len: 16; CDR3nt: TGTGCCAGCAGCTTAGTCCCCGGGACCTTCTCCTACGAGCAGTACTTC; CDR3aa: CASSLVPGTFSYEQYF
j_gene: TRBJ2-5; d_gene: TRBD2; abundance: few; v_gene: TRBV7-3; len: 16; CDR3nt: TGTGCCAGCAGCGAGAGAGAGACTAGCGGCCAAGAGACCCAGTACTTC; CDR3aa: CASSERETSGQETQYF